This T cell receptor beta chain comes out of a study of control samples from healthy donors and cancer patients. Assay: immunoSEQ multiplex PCR; the TCRdb copy retains only in-frame clones and omits some. Here the sample spans about 130,000 clones, roughly 84% being singletons. The ends lost 1 base at V and 2 bases at J; junction bases unmatched: 10. Germline lookup yields CDR1 MGHRA and CDR2 YSYEKL. The CDR3 runs to 18 residues. Sequenced: blood. The TCR was taken from a man between 50 and 59 years old in good health. This chain links TRBV4-1 with TRBJ1-5, with 8 positions matching TRBD1. CDR3 DNA: TGCGCCAGCAGCCAAGTCGGGGGCAGGGGGCGAGGCAATCAGCCCCAGCATTTT. It translates to CASSQVGGRGRGNQPQHF.